A selection of T cell receptor beta chains follows, all from one sample in a study of blood T cell repertoires in COVID-19. The repertoire was sequenced with immunoSEQ multiplex PCR; TCRdb's copy has only in-frame clones and lacks some. The table shows roughly 100,000 clones, with approximately 79% occurring only once. The sample comprised peripheral blood. These receptor sequences come from an elderly woman with active or convalescent COVID-19. Each CDR3 is given with its conserved first and last residue. A D gene is named only where the DNA matches it firmly. Size is stated for part of the rows, as once, few or many counts, or as a class when the clone is expanded.

J: TRBJ2-2; size: .; D: TRBD1; V: TRBV7-2; DNA: TGTGCCAGCAGCCCTCGACAGGGGGGTACCGGGGAGCTGTTTTTT; CDR3: CASSPRQGGTGELFF
J: TRBJ2-5; size: .; D: .; V: TRBV5-1; DNA: TGTGCCAGCAGCCTCGGAGCCGAAGAGACCCAGTACTTC; CDR3: CASSLGAEETQYF
J: TRBJ2-3; size: once; D: TRBD2; V: TRBV28; DNA: TGTGCCAGCAGTTCCTCAGCGGGACCCGCAGATACGCAGTATTTT; CDR3: CASSSSAGPADTQYF
J: TRBJ1-1; size: .; D: .; V: TRBV6-5; DNA: TGTGCCAGCATTAACGGGAGAATGAACACTGAAGCTTTCTTT; CDR3: CASINGRMNTEAFF
J: TRBJ1-2; size: .; D: TRBD1; V: TRBV5-7; DNA: TGTGCCAGCAGCTACGGGACAGGGGACTCCCCTTTCTATGGCTACACCTTC; CDR3: CASSYGTGDSPFYGYTF
J: TRBJ2-5; size: few; D: TRBD2; V: TRBV6-5; DNA: TGTGCCAGCAGCCGGGGACTAGCGGGCGCAGAGACCCAGTACTTC; CDR3: CASSRGLAGAETQYF
J: TRBJ1-4; size: .; D: .; V: TRBV7-2; DNA: TGTGCCAGCAGCTTCACAGGGCGGGATGAAAAACTGTTTTTT; CDR3: CASSFTGRDEKLFF
J: TRBJ2-3; size: once; D: TRBD2; V: TRBV29-1; DNA: TGCAGCGTTGAAGGAGCGGGAGGGGGCACAGATACGCAGTATTTT; CDR3: CSVEGAGGGTDTQYF
J: TRBJ2-2; size: .; D: TRBD1; V: TRBV28; DNA: TGTGCCAGCAGTTCGACAGGGTTCGCTACGAACACCGGGGAGCTGTTTTTT; CDR3: CASSSTGFATNTGELFF
J: TRBJ2-7; size: .; D: TRBD2; V: TRBV11-2; DNA: TGTGCCAGCAGCTTATCCCGCGCTAGCGGGAGGAGCGAGCAGTACTTC; CDR3: CASSLSRASGRSEQYF
J: TRBJ1-6; size: .; D: TRBD1; V: TRBV5-4; DNA: TGTGCCAGCAGCTCTACAGGGGGCAATAATTCACCCCTCCACTTT; CDR3: CASSSTGGNNSPLHF
J: TRBJ1-2; size: .; D: TRBD1; V: TRBV6-6; DNA: TGTGCCAGCAGTCCGCCGGGACAGGCATTTGGCTACACCTTC; CDR3: CASSPPGQAFGYTF
J: TRBJ2-7; size: .; D: TRBD2; V: TRBV2; DNA: TGTGCCAGCAGTGAAGCCCTAGCGGGAGGGCGGGACGAGCAGTACTTC; CDR3: CASSEALAGGRDEQYF
J: TRBJ2-7; size: few; D: .; V: TRBV21-1; DNA: TGTGCCAGCAGCAAAACGGGGCGGGACAGGGTGGGAGAGCAGTACTTC; CDR3: CASSKTGRDRVGEQYF
J: TRBJ2-7; size: .; D: TRBD1; V: TRBV10-1; DNA: TGCGCCAGCAGTGAGCCCCTAGGGGGACAGCAAACCTACGAGCAGTACTTC; CDR3: CASSEPLGGQQTYEQYF
J: TRBJ1-4; size: .; D: .; V: TRBV6-6; DNA: TGTGCCAGCAGCCGCTGGGCTTATGAAAAACTGTTTTTT; CDR3: CASSRWAYEKLFF
J: TRBJ1-1; size: .; D: TRBD1; V: TRBV5-1; DNA: TGCGCCAGCAGCCGTATTGGACAGGGCAAAATGAACACTGAAGCTTTCTTT; CDR3: CASSRIGQGKMNTEAFF
J: TRBJ2-7; size: .; D: .; V: TRBV2; DNA: TGTGCCAGCTCCTGGGGGCGGTCCTACGAGCAGTACTTC; CDR3: CASSWGRSYEQYF
J: TRBJ2-1; size: .; D: .; V: TRBV27; DNA: TGTGCCAGTCCGGGGACTTCCTCCTACAATGAGCAGTTCTTC; CDR3: CASPGTSSYNEQFF
J: TRBJ2-7; size: .; D: .; V: TRBV28; DNA: TGTGCCACGAGACCACAGGGACGCGAGCAGTACTTC; CDR3: CATRPQGREQYF
J: TRBJ1-4; size: few; D: .; V: TRBV6-5; DNA: TGTGCCAGCAGTCGACAATTAGGGGATGAAAAACTGTTTTTT; CDR3: CASSRQLGDEKLFF
J: TRBJ1-5; size: .; D: .; V: TRBV27; DNA: TGTGACGGGGGGGGCGGAATCAATCAGCCCCAGCATTTT; CDR3: CDGGGGINQPQHF
J: TRBJ2-3; size: .; D: .; V: TRBV7-6; DNA: TGTGCCAGCAGCTTACTTGGAGCACTCACGACCACAGATACGCAGTATTTT; CDR3: CASSLLGALTTTDTQYF
J: TRBJ1-2; size: .; D: TRBD1; V: TRBV18; DNA: TGTGCCAGCTCACCCGGGACAGCCGCTCTTTCTGGCTACACCTTC; CDR3: CASSPGTAALSGYTF
J: TRBJ2-1; size: .; D: TRBD1; V: TRBV2; DNA: TGTGCCAGCAGTGTGACCCGGGACAGAACGTCCTACAATGAGCAGTTCTTC; CDR3: CASSVTRDRTSYNEQFF
J: TRBJ2-1; size: .; D: TRBD2; V: TRBV6-2/TRBV6-3; DNA: TGTGCCAGCAACCCACCCCTCGGGACTAGCGAGAGGGGGCAGTTCTTC; CDR3: CASNPPLGTSERGQFF
J: TRBJ2-1; size: .; D: TRBD2; V: TRBV9; DNA: TGTGCCAGCAGCGTAGGACTAGCGGACAATGAGCAGTTCTTC; CDR3: CASSVGLADNEQFF
J: TRBJ2-7; size: many; D: TRBD2; V: TRBV9; DNA: TGTGCCAGCAGCGTAGCGGGACTAGCGCCTCCCTACGAGCAGTACTTC; CDR3: CASSVAGLAPPYEQYF